The 3 T cell receptor beta chains listed next were all sequenced from one sample in a study of Graves' ophthalmopathy and Graves' hyperthyroidism. CDR3 regions of TCR beta were amplified from RNA transcripts. A first-round RT-PCR used HTBI primers, followed by a second-round multiplex PCR. TCRdb re-analysed the multiplex PCR reads in MiXCR, keeping a single row per CDR3 protein. This sample has about 500,000 distinct CDR3 sequences; approximately 15% occur once, and the top ten carry about 9.4%. The specimen was blood. The receptors were sampled from a woman aged 25 to 45 with Graves' ophthalmopathy.

The chain couples TRBV5-1 to TRBJ2-5; the D gene is possibly TRBD1 (7 bases). CDR3 size: 15 residues. Deletions cut 7 bases from V and 5 bases from J, with 21 bases between. The germline CDR1 and CDR2 sequences are SGHRS and YFSETQ. The chain's CDR3 is CASGRQGGSSETQYF. The CDR3 DNA reads as TGCGCCAGCGGACGCCAGGGGGGCAGTTCTGAGACCCAGTACTTC.

This clonotype has ten or more counts. CDR3 sequence (DNA): TGTGCCAGCAGTTTTGGGTGGACTCAGCCCCAGCATTTT. Its translation: CASSFGWTQPQHF. This rearrangement joins TRBV12-3 or TRBV12-4 to TRBJ1-5, with D unresolved. There are 13 residues in the CDR3. V was clipped by 3 bases and J by 6 bases, with 9 bases between them.

The table lists this clonotype with many counts. The chain recombines TRBV6-1 with TRBJ1-5; no firm D call. Germline lookup yields CDR1 MNHNS and CDR2 SASEGT. This CDR3 spans 16 amino acids. Deletions cut 3 bases from V and 3 bases from J, with 15 bases between. For the CDR3, the DNA is TGTGCCAGCAGTGATGCATTGTCGGCTCCCAATCAGCCCCAGCATTTT. This sequence encodes CASSDALSAPNQPQHF.